A selection of T cell receptor beta chains follows, all from one sample in a study of T cells after posttransplantation cyclophosphamide. This table comes from immunoSEQ multiplex PCR, and its TCRdb copy is limited to in-frame clones, with some not included. The sample lists about 3,800 clones; 85% to 95% were seen once. The sample taken for sequencing was naive CD4+ T cells sorted from PBMCs. The receptors originated from a man aged 50 to 59. The CDR3 runs from the conserved cysteine through the conserved F or W. The D gene is left open where the match is weak. Size tells how often a clone was seen (once, few, many) or the class of an expanded clone, and some rows leave it out.

clone_size	cdr3_length	v_call	j_call	d_call	cdr3_nt	cdr3_aa
few	13	TRBV5-1	TRBJ1-1	TRBD1	TGCGCCACCAGACAGGGAATGAACACTGAAGCTTTCTTT	CATRQGMNTEAFF
-	13	TRBV6-5	TRBJ1-2	TRBD1	TGTGCCAGCAGGCAGGGGGCGGAAGGCGGCTACACCTTC	CASRQGAEGGYTF
-	13	TRBV19	TRBJ1-3	-	TGTGCCAGTAGTATCCCTGTTGGAAACACCATATATTTT	CASSIPVGNTIYF
-	15	TRBV2	TRBJ2-7	TRBD1	TGTGCCAGCAGTCAACAGGGGGCAGGGTCCTACGAGCAGTACTTC	CASSQQGAGSYEQYF
once	13	TRBV2	TRBJ1-2	TRBD1	TGTGCCAGCAGGACAGGGGAAGTCTATGGCTACACCTTC	CASRTGEVYGYTF
-	12	TRBV28	TRBJ1-2	-	TGTGCCAGCGCAGTACTAAACTATGGCTACACCTTC	CASAVLNYGYTF
once	16	TRBV18	TRBJ2-1	-	TGTGCCAGCTCACGGTTTTCCGGGGGCTCCTACAATGAGCAGTTCTTC	CASSRFSGGSYNEQFF
-	15	TRBV7-9	TRBJ2-3	TRBD1	TGTGCCAGCAGCAGGGGACAGGCCCGGGTGGATACGCAGTATTTT	CASSRGQARVDTQYF
-	14	TRBV10-3	TRBJ1-1	TRBD1	TGTGCCTCCCGAGGAGGGGGCAGGAACACTGAAGCTTTCTTT	CASRGGGRNTEAFF
-	14	TRBV6-5	TRBJ1-5	-	TGTGCCAGCAGAGAGCAGGGGACCAATCAGCCCCAGCATTTT	CASREQGTNQPQHF
-	13	TRBV7-8	TRBJ2-3	TRBD1	TGTGCCAGCAGCTTAGACAGGGGAGATACGCAGTATTTT	CASSLDRGDTQYF
-	14	TRBV4-2	TRBJ1-3	-	TGTGCCAGCAGCCAAGGGGGCCATGGAAACACCATATATTTT	CASSQGGHGNTIYF
-	14	TRBV7-3	TRBJ2-5	-	TGTGCCAGCAGCTTAAGTGGAGGCTTCGAGACCCAGTACTTC	CASSLSGGFETQYF
-	16	TRBV30	TRBJ2-5	-	TGTGCCTGGAGGGGACGAGGAGGCGGGGGCCCCGCAGTAGAGTACTTC	CAWRGRGGGGPAVEYF
-	14	TRBV6-5	TRBJ1-2	-	TGTGCCAGCAGTTATTCAGGCGCTAACTATGGCTACACCTTC	CASSYSGANYGYTF
once	15	TRBV11-2	TRBJ2-2	TRBD2	TGTGCCAGCAGCCTACGACTAGCGGGGGGCGGGGAGCTGTTTTTT	CASSLRLAGGGELFF
once	15	TRBV6-5	TRBJ1-1	-	TGTGCCAGCAGTTACTCACCAGGAGGAGGCACTGAAGCTTTCTTT	CASSYSPGGGTEAFF
-	19	TRBV13	TRBJ2-2	TRBD1	TGTGCCAGCAGCTTTGTCCCGGGACAGTACTTCGCGAACACCGGGGAGCTGTTTTTT	CASSFVPGQYFANTGELFF
-	13	TRBV29-1	TRBJ1-4	TRBD1	TGCAGCGTTTTACAGGGGGGAGGTGAAAAACTGTTTTTT	CSVLQGGGEKLFF
-	12	TRBV2	TRBJ1-4	-	TGTGCCAGCACAGAATTTAATGAAAAACTGTTTTTT	CASTEFNEKLFF
once	18	TRBV7-3	TRBJ2-2	TRBD2	TGTGCCAGCAGCCTCCGACTAGCGGGAGTACGGAACACCGGGGAGCTGTTTTTT	CASSLRLAGVRNTGELFF
few	15	TRBV7-9	TRBJ2-2	TRBD1	TGTGCCAGCAGTCAAGGACAGGGGAACACCGGGGAGCTGTTTTTT	CASSQGQGNTGELFF
-	13	TRBV2	TRBJ2-2	TRBD1	TGTGCCAGCGGAAGGGGGCAGAGCGGGGAGCTGTTTTTT	CASGRGQSGELFF
-	14	TRBV4-1	TRBJ2-1	-	TGCGCCAGCAGCCAAGAGGCCTTAGCAAATGAGCAGTTCTTC	CASSQEALANEQFF
-	14	TRBV4-2	TRBJ2-7	TRBD1	TGTGCCAGCAGCCAAGGGGACAGGTCCTACGAGCAGTACTTC	CASSQGDRSYEQYF
once	16	TRBV10-3	TRBJ2-1	TRBD1	TGTGCCATCAGTGAGTCCTGGGACAGGGCAGTCAATGAGCAGTTCTTC	CAISESWDRAVNEQFF
-	13	TRBV2	TRBJ1-5	-	TGTGCCAGCCGGGGTTGGGGCAATCAGCCCCAGCATTTT	CASRGWGNQPQHF
-	13	TRBV5-6	TRBJ1-2	-	TGTGCCAGCTCCGACCGACAGTCCTATGGCTACACCTTC	CASSDRQSYGYTF
-	13	TRBV19	TRBJ2-1	-	TGTGCCAGTAGTAGCGGACACTACAATGAGCAGTTCTTC	CASSSGHYNEQFF
-	15	TRBV7-9	TRBJ1-3	-	TGTGCCAGCAGCCCGACGACAGGCTCTGGAAACACCATATATTTT	CASSPTTGSGNTIYF
-	13	TRBV30	TRBJ2-7	-	TGTGCCTGGAGTGTAAGCGGCCACTACGAGCAGTACTTC	CAWSVSGHYEQYF
once	15	TRBV4-3	TRBJ1-5	-	TGCGCCAGCAGCCAAGAAACAGGTAGCAATCAGCCCCAGCATTTT	CASSQETGSNQPQHF
-	13	TRBV6-6	TRBJ1-6	-	TGTGCCAGCAACGTACAGGGTAATTCACCCCTCCACTTT	CASNVQGNSPLHF
-	17	TRBV9	TRBJ2-1	TRBD2	TGTGCCAGCAGCACTCAAGCCGGGACTAGTTCCCTCAATGAGCAGTTCTTC	CASSTQAGTSSLNEQFF
-	14	TRBV7-9	TRBJ1-2	TRBD1	TGTGCCAGCAGCTTAGAGTTCCTACAGGGGGCCGGCACCTTC	CASSLEFLQGAGTF
-	14	TRBV10-2	TRBJ1-4	-	TGCGCCAGCAGAGCCTACCCAACTAATGAAAAACTGTTTTTT	CASRAYPTNEKLFF